The present TCR beta chain was sequenced within a study of early stage breast cancer tumors. General study findings and limits: Most shared enriched TCRB sequences were commonly generated ones.

The CDR3 is 14 amino acids. Germline-derived CDR1 and CDR2 are SNHLY and FYNNEI. Trimming cost V 1 base and J 4 bases, with 8 bases left between them. Method: immunoSEQ multiplex PCR; TCRdb's copy keeps in-frame clones and lacks some. Among fewer than 70,000 clones listed, around 80% were seen once. Worth noting for this clone: Antigen specificity is unknown.

V usage is TRBV2 and J usage is TRBJ1-5; a weak D match, TRBD1 (5 bases). This clonotype originated in a person aged 40 to 49 with breast cancer. Material: blood. The CDR3 loop is CASSEVGPNQPQHF. CDR3 DNA: TGTGCCAGCAGTGAAGTGGGGCCAAATCAGCCCCAGCATTTT.